The 20 T cell receptor beta chains listed next were all sequenced from one sample in a study of memory CD4+ T cells and cytomegalovirus serostatus. Profiling relied on immunoSEQ multiplex PCR, and the TCRdb table lists in-frame clones only, not all of them. The sample lists 40,000 to 50,000 clones, around 76% occurring once. Single viable CD3+CD4+CD8-CD45RO+ cells were sorted as the memory CD4+ T cells. Input material: memory CD4+ T cells from blood. The origin of the receptors is an adult in good health and CMV-seronegative.

The chain uses TRBV27 and TRBJ1-1; D perhaps matches TRBD1 (6 bases). CDR1 and CDR2 (germline): MNHEY, SMNVEV (reference sequence). V shed 0 bases and J shed 2 bases, with 10 bases lying between them. This CDR3 spans 15 amino acids. CDR3 region: CASSLSRGGNTEAFF. The CDR3 region has the DNA TGTGCCAGCAGTTTATCAAGGGGGGGCAACACTGAAGCTTTCTTT.

The CDR3 region is CASSQLTQPGELFF. The CDR3 DNA follows: TGTGCCAGCAGCCAATTGACCCAACCAGGGGAGCTGTTTTTT. This chain joins TRBV7-7 and TRBJ2-2; no firm D call. The CDR3 consists of 14 residues. CDR1 SSHAT and CDR2 FNYEAQ come from the germline V gene (reference sequence). Trimming took off 5 bases at V and 8 bases at J, with 15 bases between the two ends.

The chain employs TRBV28 and TRBJ1-2, with 7 bases matching TRBD1. The junction had 15 bases not matched to a gene; V was cut back by 5 bases and J by 6 bases. Germline V lookup: CDR1 MDHEN, CDR2 SYDVKM. This CDR3 has 16 residues. For the CDR3, the DNA is TGTGCCAGCAGTGCGACAGGGCGAAGGTTTTTAGATGGCTACACCTTC. The encoded protein is CASSATGRRFLDGYTF.

The CDR3 spells CASSPGQGPGYTF. The CDR3 DNA reads TGCGCCAGCAGTCCCGGACAGGGCCCTGGCTACACCTTC. The chain joins TRBV5-1 to TRBJ1-2, with 8 bases identical to TRBD1. This CDR3 is built from 13 residues. Germline V CDR1 and CDR2: SGHRS, YFSETQ. V lost 5 bases and J lost 7; bases outside the gene matches: 7.

There are a few counts of this clone. The genes are TRBV14 and TRBJ2-7; 8 bases fit TRBD1. The junction had 4 bases not matched to a gene; V was cut back by 7 bases and J by 2 bases. This CDR3 is 13 amino acids long. The germline CDR1 and CDR2 sequences are SGHDN and FVKESK. Here the CDR3 reads CASTQTGAYEQYF. As DNA, the CDR3 is TGTGCCAGCACCCAGACAGGGGCCTACGAGCAGTACTTC.

V usage is TRBV28 and J usage is TRBJ2-5; 8 bases line up with TRBD2. V was clipped by 0 bases and J by 6 bases; unmatched bases: 12. CDR3 length: 17 residues. The germline V gene has CDR1 MDHEN and CDR2 SYDVKM. CDR3 residues: CASSLWGAAGGRQTQYF. DNA for the CDR3: TGTGCCAGCAGTTTATGGGGCGCGGCGGGGGGTCGTCAGACCCAGTACTTC.

The chain carries TRBV30 and TRBJ1-3; TRBD1 is a possible D gene (5 bases). Germline CDR1 is GTSNPN and CDR2 is SVGIG (reference sequence). Trimming stripped 0 bases from V and 0 bases from J, with 9 bases between. The CDR3 covers 15 residues. CDR3 region: CAWSVGESSGNTIYF. CDR3 nucleotide sequence: TGTGCCTGGAGTGTGGGGGAAAGCTCTGGAAACACCATATATTTT.

This CDR3 is CACPGPANTEAFF. CDR3 in DNA: TGTGCCTGCCCGGGCCCCGCGAACACTGAAGCTTTCTTT. The chain links TRBV6-1 to TRBJ1-1; D unresolved. V was shortened by 11 bases and J by 1 base, with 14 bases between the two germline ends. The length of the CDR3 is 13 residues. CDR1 and CDR2 from the germline V gene are MNHNS and SASEGT.

This chain uses TRBV30 with TRBJ1-1; D not certain. V lost 0 bases to trimming and J lost 11 bases, with 10 bases between them. The CDR3 has 11 residues. Germline CDR1 and CDR2: GTSNPN and SVGIG (reference sequence). The CDR3 bases are TGTGCCTGGAGTGTATGGCGGGAGGCTTTCTTT. As protein: CAWSVWREAFF.

The chain carries TRBV6-6 and TRBJ1-5; 8 bases fit TRBD1. J was trimmed by 4 bases and V by 5 bases; bases with no gene match: 7. Germline assignment: CDR1 MNHNY and CDR2 SVGAGI (reference sequence). The CDR3 totals 15 residues. CDR3 sequence reads: CASSTADRANQPQHF. The CDR3 DNA reads as TGTGCCAGCAGTACAGCGGACAGGGCTAATCAGCCCCAGCATTTT.

The chain couples TRBV19 to TRBJ1-5; D gene ambiguous. Trimming pared 4 bases from V and 7 bases from J, leaving 8 bases between. Germline values: CDR1 LNHDA, CDR2 SQIVND (reference sequence). CDR3 length: 12 amino acids. CDR3 sequence (DNA): TGTGCCAGTAGTAAGTCCGGGCAGCCCCAGCATTTT. Encoded protein: CASSKSGQPQHF. Full variable domain (rest looked up from reference TRBV19 and TRBJ1-5): DGGITQSPKYLFRKEGQNVTLSCEQNLNHDAMYWYRQDPGQGLRLIYYSQIVNDFQKGDIAEGYSVSREKKESFPLTVTSAQKNPTAFYLCASSKSGQPQHFGDGTRLSIL.

The V and J genes are TRBV2 and TRBJ1-6; D is unclear. The V gene's germline CDR1 is SNHLY and CDR2 FYNNEI. V lost 6 bases, J lost 19 bases, and 22 bases lay in between. This CDR3 is built from 13 residues. This CDR3 is CASRSGGLDPSHF. The CDR3 DNA reads as TGTGCCAGCAGGAGTGGAGGGCTGGACCCCTCGCACTTT.

The chain joins TRBV5-6 to TRBJ2-7; D unclear. V lost 1 base and J 3 bases, leaving 17 bases between the germline ends. This CDR3 has 16 amino acids. Germline loops: CDR1 SGHDT, CDR2 YYEEEE. CDR3 in DNA: TGTGCCAGCAGCTTGTCCTCGGCACTTGTTTACTACGAGCAGTACTTC. It codes for CASSLSSALVYYEQYF.

This chain uses TRBV10-2 with TRBJ2-1; D is uncertain. V lost 4 bases and J lost 8, with 6 bases in between. This CDR3 spans 11 amino acids. CDR1 and CDR2 (germline): WSHSY, SAAADI. This chain's CDR3 is CASSVAYEQFF. The CDR3 DNA is TGCGCCAGCAGTGTTGCGTATGAGCAGTTCTTC.

This clone was detected only once. The chain recombines TRBV19 with TRBJ2-3, with D perhaps TRBD2 (7 bases). CDR1 is LNHDA, CDR2 SQIVND, per germline (reference sequence). Trimming left V 5 bases short and J 8 bases short, with 14 bases between. The CDR3 is made up of 13 amino acids. The DNA of the CDR3 is TGTGCCAGTAGTCCGGTGGGGGGGGCTACGCAGTATTTT. It yields the protein CASSPVGGATQYF.

This clone has a handful of counts. DNA for the CDR3: TGTGCCAGCAGCCTGACGTCTGACTACGAGCAGTACTTC. It specifies CASSLTSDYEQYF. The chain is built from TRBV5-5 and TRBJ2-7; D is unclear. Germline-derived CDR1 and CDR2 are SGHKS and YYEKEE (reference sequence). The CDR3 covers 13 residues. V dropped 4 bases and J dropped 3 bases, with 11 bases sitting between them.

The genes are TRBV30 and TRBJ2-5; D tentatively reads TRBD1 or TRBD2 (6 bases each). The CDR3 contains 11 residues. Germline V gives CDR1 GTSNPN, CDR2 SVGIG (reference sequence). Trimming took 8 bases from V and 7 from J, leaving 14 bases between them. CDR3 sequence: CAGGGEGTQYF. As DNA, the CDR3 is TGTGCCGGAGGGGGAGAGGGGACCCAGTACTTC.

The rearrangement links TRBV9 to TRBJ1-6; 7 bases are shared with TRBD1. The germline gives CDR1 SGDLS, CDR2 YYNGEE. The V segment lost 4 bases and the J segment 4 bases; nucleotides outside the gene matches: 2. The CDR3 has 14 residues. CDR3 loop: CASSLGQYNSPLHF. CDR3 nucleotides: TGTGCCAGCAGCTTGGGACAGTATAATTCACCCCTCCACTTT.

This clone has only one observation. The chain carries TRBV6-6 and TRBJ2-7; 9 bases map to TRBD1. Looked up from germline, CDR1 is MNHNY and CDR2 is SVGAGI (reference sequence). The J segment lost 8 bases and the V segment lost 6 bases, leaving 5 bases of the junction unmatched. CDR3 length: 12 residues. CDR3 sequence: CASRQNRGQQYF. In nucleotides, the CDR3 is TGTGCCAGCAGACAAAACAGGGGGCAGCAGTACTTC.

The gene calls are TRBV4-1 and TRBJ2-3; D unclear. Germline loops: CDR1 MGHRA, CDR2 YSYEKL. This CDR3 is built from 17 residues. Trimming pared 1 base from V and 4 bases from J, leaving 18 bases between. Written as DNA, the CDR3 is TGCGCCAGCAGCCAAGGGATGTCGATCTCAGGAGCAGATACGCAGTATTTT. As protein: CASSQGMSISGADTQYF.